The T cell receptor (beta chain) described here comes from a study of shared clonotypes between healthy human individuals. The CDR3 runs to 13 residues. Per germline, CDR1 SNHLY and CDR2 FYNNEI. The germline V and J ends were trimmed by 4 bases and 5 bases, with 8 bases remaining between them. General observations from the study: It was expected that sequencing depth would affect clonotype sharing among donors.

With regard to this clone: Its specificity is unknown.

Only in-frame clones appear in the TCRdb table, and some are missing; sequencing was by immunoSEQ multiplex PCR. The repertoire holds approximately 480,000 clones, nearly 80% seen once, with about an eighth in the top ten. The V gene is TRBV2, the J gene TRBJ2-2; unclear D gene. The origin of this receptor is a woman in her thirties or forties in good health. Some clones in this sample may be carry-over from other donors' samples. Sequences were obtained from PBMCs. The CDR3: CASSAGGTGELFF. The DNA of the CDR3 is TGTGCCAGCAGTGCGGGTGGAACCGGGGAGCTGTTTTTT.